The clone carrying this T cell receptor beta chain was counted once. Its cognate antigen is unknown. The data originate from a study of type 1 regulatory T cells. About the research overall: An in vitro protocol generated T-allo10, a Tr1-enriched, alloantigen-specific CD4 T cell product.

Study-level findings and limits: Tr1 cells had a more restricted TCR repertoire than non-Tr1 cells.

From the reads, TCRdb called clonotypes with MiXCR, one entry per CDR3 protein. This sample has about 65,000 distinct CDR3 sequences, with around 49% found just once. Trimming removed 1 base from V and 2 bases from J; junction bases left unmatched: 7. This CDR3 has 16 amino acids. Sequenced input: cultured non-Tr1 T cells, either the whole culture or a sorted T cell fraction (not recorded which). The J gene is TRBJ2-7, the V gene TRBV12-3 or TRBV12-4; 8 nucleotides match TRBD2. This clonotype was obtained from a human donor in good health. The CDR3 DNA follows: TGTGCCAGCAGTTTAGGAGAGCGGGGGCCCGCCTACGAGCAGTACTTC. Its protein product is CASSLGERGPAYEQYF.